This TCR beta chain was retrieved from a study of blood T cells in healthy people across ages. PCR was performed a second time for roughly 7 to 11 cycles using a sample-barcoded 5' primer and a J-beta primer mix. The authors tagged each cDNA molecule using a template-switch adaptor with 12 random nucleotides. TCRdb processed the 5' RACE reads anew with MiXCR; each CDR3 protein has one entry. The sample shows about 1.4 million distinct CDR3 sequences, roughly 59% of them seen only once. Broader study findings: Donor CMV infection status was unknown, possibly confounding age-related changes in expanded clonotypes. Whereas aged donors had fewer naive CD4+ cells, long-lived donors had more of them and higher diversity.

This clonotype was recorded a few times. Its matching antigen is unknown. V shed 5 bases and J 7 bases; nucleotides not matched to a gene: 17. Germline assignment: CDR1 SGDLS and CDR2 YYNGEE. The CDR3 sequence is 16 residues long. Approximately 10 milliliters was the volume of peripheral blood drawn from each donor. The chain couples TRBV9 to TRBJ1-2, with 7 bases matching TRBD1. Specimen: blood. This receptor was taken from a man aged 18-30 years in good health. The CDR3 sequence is CASRYTGQQVPTGYTF. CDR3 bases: TGTGCCAGCAGGTATACGGGACAGCAGGTACCAACTGGCTACACCTTC.